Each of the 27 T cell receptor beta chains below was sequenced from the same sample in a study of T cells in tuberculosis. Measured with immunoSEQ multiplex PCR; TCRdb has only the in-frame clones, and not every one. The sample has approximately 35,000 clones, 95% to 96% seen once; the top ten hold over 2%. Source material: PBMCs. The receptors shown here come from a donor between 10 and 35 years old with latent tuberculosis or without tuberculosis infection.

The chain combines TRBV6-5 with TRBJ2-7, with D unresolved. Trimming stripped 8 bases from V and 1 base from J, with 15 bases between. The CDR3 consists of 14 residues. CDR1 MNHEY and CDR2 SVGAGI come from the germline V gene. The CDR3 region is CASFKASRSYEQYF. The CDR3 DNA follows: TGTGCCAGCTTTAAGGCGAGCAGGTCCTACGAGCAGTACTTC.

The CDR3 spells CASIGGSSYNEQFF. CDR3 bases: TGTGCCAGCATCGGCGGGAGCTCCTACAATGAGCAGTTCTTC. V is TRBV25-1 and J is TRBJ2-1; 7 nucleotides align to TRBD2. V lost 7 bases and J lost 0; bases outside the gene matches: 3. Germline V lookup: CDR1 MGHDK, CDR2 SYGVNS. The CDR3 covers 14 residues.

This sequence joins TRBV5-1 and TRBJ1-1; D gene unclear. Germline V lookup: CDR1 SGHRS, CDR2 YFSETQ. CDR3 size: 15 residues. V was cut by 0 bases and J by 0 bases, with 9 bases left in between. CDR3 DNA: TGCGCCAGCAGCTTGGGGGCAGTAATGAACACTGAAGCTTTCTTT. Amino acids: CASSLGAVMNTEAFF. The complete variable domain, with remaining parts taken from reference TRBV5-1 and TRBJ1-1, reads KAGVTQTPRYLIKTRGQQVTLSCSPISGHRSVSWYQQTPGQGLQFLFEYFSETQRNKGNFPGRFSGRQFSNSRSEMNVSTLELGDSALYLCASSLGAVMNTEAFFGQGTRLTVV.

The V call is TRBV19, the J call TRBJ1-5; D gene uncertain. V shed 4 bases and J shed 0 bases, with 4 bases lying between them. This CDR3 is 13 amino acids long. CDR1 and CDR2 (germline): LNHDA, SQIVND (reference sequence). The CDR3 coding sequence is TGTGCCAGTAGTACACTTAGCAATCAGCCCCAGCATTTT. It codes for CASSTLSNQPQHF.

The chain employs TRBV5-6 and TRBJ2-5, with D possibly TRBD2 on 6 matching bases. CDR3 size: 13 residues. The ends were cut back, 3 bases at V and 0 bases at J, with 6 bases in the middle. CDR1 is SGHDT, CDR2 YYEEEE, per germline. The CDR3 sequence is CASSWDYQETQYF. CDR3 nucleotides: TGTGCCAGCAGCTGGGACTACCAAGAGACCCAGTACTTC.

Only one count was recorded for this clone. CDR3 residues: CASRAGTKSEAFF. In nucleotides, the CDR3 is TGTGCCAGCAGAGCCGGGACAAAAAGTGAAGCTTTCTTT. V gene TRBV11-2 combines with J gene TRBJ1-1, with D perhaps TRBD1 (6 bases). The ends were cut back, 6 bases at V and 7 bases at J, with 15 bases in the middle. Germline CDR1 reads SGHAT; CDR2 reads FQNNGV. The CDR3 has 13 amino acids.

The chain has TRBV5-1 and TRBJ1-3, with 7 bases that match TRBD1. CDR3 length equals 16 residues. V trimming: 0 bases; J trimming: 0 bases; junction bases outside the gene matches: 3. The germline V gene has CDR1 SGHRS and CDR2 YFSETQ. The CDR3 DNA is TGCGCCAGCAGCTTGGGGGACAGTAACTCTGGAAACACCATATATTTT. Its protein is CASSLGDSNSGNTIYF.

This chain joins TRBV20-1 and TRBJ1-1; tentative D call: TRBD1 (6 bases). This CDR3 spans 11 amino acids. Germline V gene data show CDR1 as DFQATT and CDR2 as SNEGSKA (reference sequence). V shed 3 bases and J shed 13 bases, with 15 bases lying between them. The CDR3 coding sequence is TGCAGTGCTAGCTCAGTCGACAGGTATTTCTTT. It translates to CSASSVDRYFF.

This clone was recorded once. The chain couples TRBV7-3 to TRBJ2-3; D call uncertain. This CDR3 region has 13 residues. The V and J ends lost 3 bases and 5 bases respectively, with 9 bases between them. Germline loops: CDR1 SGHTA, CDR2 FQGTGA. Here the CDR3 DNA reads TGTGCCAGCAGCTTCCCTGGCCGAGATACGCAGTATTTT. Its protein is CASSFPGRDTQYF.

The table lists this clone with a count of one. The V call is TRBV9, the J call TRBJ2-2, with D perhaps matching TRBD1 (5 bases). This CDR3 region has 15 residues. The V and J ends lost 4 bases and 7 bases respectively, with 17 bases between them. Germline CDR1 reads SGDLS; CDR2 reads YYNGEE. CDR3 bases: TGTGCCAGCAGCCCCAGGGTAGGGAATGGCGGGGAGCTGTTTTTT. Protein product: CASSPRVGNGGELFF.

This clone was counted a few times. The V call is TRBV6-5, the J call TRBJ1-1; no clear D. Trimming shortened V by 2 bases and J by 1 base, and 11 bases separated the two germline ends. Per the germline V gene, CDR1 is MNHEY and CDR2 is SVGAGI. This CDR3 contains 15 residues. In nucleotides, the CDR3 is TGTGCCAGCAGTTACGCCAATACAGCGAACACTGAAGCTTTCTTT. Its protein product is CASSYANTANTEAFF.

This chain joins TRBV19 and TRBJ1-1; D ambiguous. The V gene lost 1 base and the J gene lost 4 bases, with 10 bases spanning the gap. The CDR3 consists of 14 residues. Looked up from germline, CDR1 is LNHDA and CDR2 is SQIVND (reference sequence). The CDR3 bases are TGTGCCAGTAGTATAGCGGGATGGTCCACTGAAGCTTTCTTT. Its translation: CASSIAGWSTEAFF. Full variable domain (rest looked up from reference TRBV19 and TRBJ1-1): DGGITQSPKYLFRKEGQNVTLSCEQNLNHDAMYWYRQDPGQGLRLIYYSQIVNDFQKGDIAEGYSVSREKKESFPLTVTSAQKNPTAFYLCASSIAGWSTEAFFGQGTRLTVV.

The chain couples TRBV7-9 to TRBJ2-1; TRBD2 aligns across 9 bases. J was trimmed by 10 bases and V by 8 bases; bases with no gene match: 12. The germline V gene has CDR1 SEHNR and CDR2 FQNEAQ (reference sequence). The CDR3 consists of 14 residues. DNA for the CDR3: TGTGCCAGCCAAGAGGGTAGCGGGAGACGCGAGCAGTTCTTC. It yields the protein CASQEGSGRREQFF. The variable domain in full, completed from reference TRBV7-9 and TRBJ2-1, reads DTGVSQNPRHKITKRGQNVTFRCDPISEHNRLYWYRQTLGQGPEFLTYFQNEAQLEKSRLLSDRFSAERPKGSFSTLEIQRTEQGDSAMYLCASQEGSGRREQFFGPGTRLTVL.

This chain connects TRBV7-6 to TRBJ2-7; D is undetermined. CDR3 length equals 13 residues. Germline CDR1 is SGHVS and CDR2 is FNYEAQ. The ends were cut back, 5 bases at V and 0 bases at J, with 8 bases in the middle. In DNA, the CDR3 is TGTGCCAGCAGCCAGGTATACTCCTACGAGCAGTACTTC. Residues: CASSQVYSYEQYF.

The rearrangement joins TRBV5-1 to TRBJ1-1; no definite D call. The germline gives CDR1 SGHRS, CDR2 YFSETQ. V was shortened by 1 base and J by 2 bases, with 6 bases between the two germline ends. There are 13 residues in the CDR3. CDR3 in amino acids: CASSLRANTEAFF. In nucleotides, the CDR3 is TGCGCCAGCAGCTTGCGAGCAAACACTGAAGCTTTCTTT.

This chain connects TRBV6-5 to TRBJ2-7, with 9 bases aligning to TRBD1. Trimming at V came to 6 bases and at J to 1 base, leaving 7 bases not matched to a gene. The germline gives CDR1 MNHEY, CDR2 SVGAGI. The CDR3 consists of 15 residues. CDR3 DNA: TGTGCCAGCAGCCCCGGGACAGGGATATCCTACGAGCAGTACTTC. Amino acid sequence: CASSPGTGISYEQYF.

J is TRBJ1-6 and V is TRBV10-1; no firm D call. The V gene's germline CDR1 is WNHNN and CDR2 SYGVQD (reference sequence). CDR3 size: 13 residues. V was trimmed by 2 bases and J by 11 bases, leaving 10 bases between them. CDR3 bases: TGCGCCAGCAGTGAGGGGCCGGGAGCACCCCTCCACTTT. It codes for CASSEGPGAPLHF.

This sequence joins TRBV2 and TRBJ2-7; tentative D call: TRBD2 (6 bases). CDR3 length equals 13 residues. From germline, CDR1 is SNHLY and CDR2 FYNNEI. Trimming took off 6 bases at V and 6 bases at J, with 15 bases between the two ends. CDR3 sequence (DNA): TGTGCCAGCAGGTCCACTAGCCTGGGCGAGCAGTACTTC. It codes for CASRSTSLGEQYF. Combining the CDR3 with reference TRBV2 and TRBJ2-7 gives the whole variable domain EPEVTQTPSHQVTQMGQEVILRCVPISNHLYFYWYRQILGQKVEFLVSFYNNEISEKSEIFDDQFSVERPDGSNFTLKIRSTKLEDSAMYFCASRSTSLGEQYFGPGTRLTVT.

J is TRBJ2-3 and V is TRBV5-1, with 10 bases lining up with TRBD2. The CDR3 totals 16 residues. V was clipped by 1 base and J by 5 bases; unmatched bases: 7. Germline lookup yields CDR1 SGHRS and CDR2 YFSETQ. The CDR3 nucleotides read TGCGCCAGCAGCTTGTGGTCCAGCGGGGGGGAAGATACGCAGTATTTT. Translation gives CASSLWSSGGEDTQYF. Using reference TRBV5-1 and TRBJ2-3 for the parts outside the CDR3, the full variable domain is KAGVTQTPRYLIKTRGQQVTLSCSPISGHRSVSWYQQTPGQGLQFLFEYFSETQRNKGNFPGRFSGRQFSNSRSEMNVSTLELGDSALYLCASSLWSSGGEDTQYFGPGTRLTVL.

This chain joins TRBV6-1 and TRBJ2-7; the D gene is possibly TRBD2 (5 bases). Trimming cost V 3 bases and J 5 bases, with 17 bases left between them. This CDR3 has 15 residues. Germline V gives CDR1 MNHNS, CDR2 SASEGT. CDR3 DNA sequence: TGTGCCAGCAGTGAGCAGCGGCCAGGAAGGGACGAGCAGTACTTC. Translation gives CASSEQRPGRDEQYF.

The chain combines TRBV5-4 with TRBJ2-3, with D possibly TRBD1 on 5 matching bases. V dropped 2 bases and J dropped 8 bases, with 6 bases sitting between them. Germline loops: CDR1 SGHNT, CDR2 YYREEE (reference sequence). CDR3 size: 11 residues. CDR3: CASSFQGTQYF. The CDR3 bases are TGTGCCAGCAGCTTTCAGGGTACGCAGTATTTT. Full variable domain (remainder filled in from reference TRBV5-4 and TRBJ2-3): ETGVTQSPTHLIKTRGQQVTLRCSSQSGHNTVSWYQQALGQGPQFIFQYYREEENGRGNFPPRFSGLQFPNYSSELNVNALELDDSALYLCASSFQGTQYFGPGTRLTVL.

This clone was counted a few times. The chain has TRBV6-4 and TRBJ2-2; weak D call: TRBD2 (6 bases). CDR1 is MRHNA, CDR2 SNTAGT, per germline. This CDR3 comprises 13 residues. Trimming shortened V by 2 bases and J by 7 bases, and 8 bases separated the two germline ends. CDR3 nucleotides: TGTGCCAGCAGTGACAGGGAGGACGGGGAGCTGTTTTTT. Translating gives CASSDREDGELFF.

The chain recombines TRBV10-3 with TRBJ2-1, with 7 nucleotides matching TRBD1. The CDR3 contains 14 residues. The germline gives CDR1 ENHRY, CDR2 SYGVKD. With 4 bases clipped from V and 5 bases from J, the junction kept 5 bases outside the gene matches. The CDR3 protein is CAISGQGGNNEQFF. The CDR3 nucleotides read TGTGCCATCAGTGGACAGGGTGGGAACAATGAGCAGTTCTTC.

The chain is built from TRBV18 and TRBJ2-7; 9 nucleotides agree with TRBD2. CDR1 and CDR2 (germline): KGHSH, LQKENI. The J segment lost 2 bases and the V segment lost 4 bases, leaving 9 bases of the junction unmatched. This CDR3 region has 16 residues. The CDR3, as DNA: TGTGCCAGCTCACGGGGTAGCGGGAGCCAAACCTACGAGCAGTACTTC. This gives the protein CASSRGSGSQTYEQYF.

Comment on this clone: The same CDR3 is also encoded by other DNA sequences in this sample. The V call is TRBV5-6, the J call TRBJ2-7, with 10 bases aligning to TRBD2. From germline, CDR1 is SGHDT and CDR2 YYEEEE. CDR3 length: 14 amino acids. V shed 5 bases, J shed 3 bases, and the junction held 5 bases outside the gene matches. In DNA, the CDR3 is TGTGCCAGCAGTTCGCTAGCGGGAGACTACGAGCAGTACTTC. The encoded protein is CASSSLAGDYEQYF.

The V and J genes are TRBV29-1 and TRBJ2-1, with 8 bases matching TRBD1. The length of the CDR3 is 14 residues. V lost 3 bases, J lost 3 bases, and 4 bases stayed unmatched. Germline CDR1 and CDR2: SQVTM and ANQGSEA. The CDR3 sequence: CSVDRTGSYNEQFF. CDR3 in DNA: TGCAGCGTTGACCGGACAGGGAGCTACAATGAGCAGTTCTTC.

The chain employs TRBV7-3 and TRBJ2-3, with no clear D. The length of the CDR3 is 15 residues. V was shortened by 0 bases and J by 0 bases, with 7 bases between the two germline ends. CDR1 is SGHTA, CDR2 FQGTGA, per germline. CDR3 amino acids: CASSLTEASTDTQYF. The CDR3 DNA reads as TGTGCCAGCAGCTTAACAGAGGCTAGCACAGATACGCAGTATTTT.